A selection of T cell receptor beta chains follows, all from one sample in a study of T cell responses to AZD1222 COVID-19 vaccine. Assay used: immunoSEQ multiplex PCR; TCRdb lists only in-frame clones, some missing. The sample has fewer than 300,000 clones; 85% to 95% are singletons. The source was peripheral blood, collected on day 0 of AZD1222 vaccination. The receptors were sampled from an adult in good health. Both conserved end residues are trimmed from each CDR3.

j_call | v_call | cdr3_aa
TRBJ2-7 | TRBV3-1/TRBV3-2 | ASSHPKGGLAYEQY
TRBJ2-3 | TRBV5-6 | ASSWGPSGGRDTQY
TRBJ1-1 | TRBV3-1/TRBV3-2 | ASSQASLNTEAF
TRBJ1-1 | TRBV2 | ASSQDRGNTEAF
TRBJ2-1 | TRBV20-1 | SAAPREF
TRBJ2-7 | TRBV6-6 | ASRGMASGRWEQY
TRBJ1-5 | TRBV28 | ASSFSAGYRQPQH
TRBJ1-6 | TRBV12-3/TRBV12-4 | ASGSSYNSPLH
TRBJ1-5 | TRBV9 | ASSADLRQPQH
TRBJ2-1 | TRBV7-8 | ASSTRLAGVNEQF
TRBJ2-3 | TRBV5-8 | ASSPGTAPAGTDTQY
TRBJ1-2 | TRBV7-9 | ASSREAGYGYT
TRBJ1-6 | TRBV2 | ASNFGTGNSPLH